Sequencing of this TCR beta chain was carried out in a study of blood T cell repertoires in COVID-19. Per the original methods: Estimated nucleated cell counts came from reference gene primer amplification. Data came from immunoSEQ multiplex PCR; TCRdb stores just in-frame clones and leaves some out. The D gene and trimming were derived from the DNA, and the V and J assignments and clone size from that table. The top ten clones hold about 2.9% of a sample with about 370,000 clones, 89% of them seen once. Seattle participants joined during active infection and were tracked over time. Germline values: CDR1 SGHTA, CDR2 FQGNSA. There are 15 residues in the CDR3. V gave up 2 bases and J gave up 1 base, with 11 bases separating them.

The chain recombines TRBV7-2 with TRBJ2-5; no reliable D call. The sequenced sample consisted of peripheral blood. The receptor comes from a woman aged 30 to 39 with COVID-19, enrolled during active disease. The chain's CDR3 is CASSLSSVVQETQYF. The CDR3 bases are TGTGCCAGCAGCTTAAGTTCGGTCGTCCAAGAGACCCAGTACTTC.